This TCR beta chain was found in a study of cytomegalovirus exposure and HLA in healthy donors. Whole-study findings and limits: In the analysis, some V segments, TRBV6-2 and TRBV6-3 included, were excluded as indistinguishable. Accounts indicate the classifier identified cytomegalovirus status with strong specificity and sensitivity. DRB1 had the most TCR associations and HLA-C the fewest, a later analysis found, with rates varying by HLA locus.

PCR used 60 Vbeta primers and 13 Jbeta primers. The method was immunoSEQ multiplex PCR; TCRdb's version includes in-frame clones alone and lacks a portion of them. Of some 170,000 clones in the sample, 70% to 75% were seen once. Remarks on this clone: Its target is unknown.

The CDR3 sequence is 14 residues long. V gave up 0 bases and J gave up 6 bases, with 12 bases separating them. CDR1 and CDR2 (germline): SGHDN, FVKESK. The clonotype was recovered from a man between 18 and 29 years old in good health and CMV-seropositive. The sequencing input was PBMCs. V is TRBV14 and J is TRBJ2-7; D gene unclear. This CDR3 is CASSQDRGVGEQYV. Here the CDR3 DNA reads TGTGCCAGCAGCCAAGATCGAGGAGTCGGCGAGCAGTACGTC.